Here is one T cell receptor beta chain with its context. These data come from a study of blood T cell repertoires in COVID-19. Study in general: COVID-19 samples from acute and convalescent phases originated in the United States, Italy and Spain.

The repertoire was sequenced with immunoSEQ multiplex PCR; TCRdb's copy has only in-frame clones and lacks some. The data contain some 380,000 clones, 81% of them singletons. This sequence originates from a human donor with acute or convalescent COVID-19. The donor label of this sample is uncertain. The sample consisted of peripheral blood.

The CDR3 here is CASSLEGMGTEAFF. CDR3 DNA: TGTGCCAGCAGCTTGGAGGGGATGGGGACTGAAGCTTTCTTT. The rearrangement links TRBV7-9 to TRBJ1-1; D possibly corresponds to TRBD1 (5 bases). The CDR3 covers 14 residues. Germline CDR1 reads SEHNR; CDR2 reads FQNEAQ (reference sequence). Trimming cost V 3 bases and J 5 bases, with 13 bases left between them.